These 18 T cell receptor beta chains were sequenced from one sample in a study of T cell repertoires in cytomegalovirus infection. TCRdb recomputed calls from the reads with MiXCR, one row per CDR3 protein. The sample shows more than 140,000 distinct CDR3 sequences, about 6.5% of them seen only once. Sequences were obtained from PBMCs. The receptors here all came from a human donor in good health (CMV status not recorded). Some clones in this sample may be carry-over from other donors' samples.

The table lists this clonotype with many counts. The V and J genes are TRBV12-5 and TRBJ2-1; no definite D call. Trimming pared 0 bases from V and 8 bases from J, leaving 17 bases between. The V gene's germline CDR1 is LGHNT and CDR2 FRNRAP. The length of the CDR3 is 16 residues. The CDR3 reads CASGLVGEAGRDEQFF. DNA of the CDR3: TGTGCTAGTGGTTTGGTGGGCGAGGCCGGACGGGATGAGCAGTTCTTC.

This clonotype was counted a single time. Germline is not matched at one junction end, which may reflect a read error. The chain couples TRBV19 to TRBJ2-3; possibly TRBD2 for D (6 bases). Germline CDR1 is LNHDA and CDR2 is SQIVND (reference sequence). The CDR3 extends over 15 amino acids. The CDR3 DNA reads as TGTGCCGGTAGTATGCCGGCGGGGAGAACAGATACGCAGTATTTT. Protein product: CAGSMPAGRTDTQYF.

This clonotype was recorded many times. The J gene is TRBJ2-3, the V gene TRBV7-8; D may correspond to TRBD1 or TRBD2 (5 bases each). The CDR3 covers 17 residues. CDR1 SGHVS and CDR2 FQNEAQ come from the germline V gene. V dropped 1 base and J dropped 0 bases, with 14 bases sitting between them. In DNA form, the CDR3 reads TGTGCCAGCAGCTTAGGTTCGGCCGGGGCTAGCACAGATACGCAGTATTTT. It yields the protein CASSLGSAGASTDTQYF.

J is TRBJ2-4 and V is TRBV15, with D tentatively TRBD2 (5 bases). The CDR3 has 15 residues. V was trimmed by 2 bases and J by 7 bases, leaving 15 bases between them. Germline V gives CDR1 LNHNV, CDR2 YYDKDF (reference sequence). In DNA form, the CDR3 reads TGTGCCACCAGCAGATCAACGGGCGGGTGGAACATTCAGTACTTC. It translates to CATSRSTGGWNIQYF.

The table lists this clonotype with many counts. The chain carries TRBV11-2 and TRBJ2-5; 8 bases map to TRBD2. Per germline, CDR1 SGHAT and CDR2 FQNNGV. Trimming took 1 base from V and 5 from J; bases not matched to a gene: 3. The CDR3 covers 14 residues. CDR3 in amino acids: CASSLGGGRETQYF. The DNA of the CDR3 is TGTGCCAGCAGCTTAGGCGGGGGGCGGGAGACCCAGTACTTC. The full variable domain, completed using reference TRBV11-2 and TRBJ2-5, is EAGVAQSPRYKIIEKRQSVAFWCNPISGHATLYWYQQILGQGPKLLIQFQNNGVVDDSQLPKDRFSAERLKGVDSTLKIQPAKLEDSAVYLCASSLGGGRETQYFGPGTRLLVL.

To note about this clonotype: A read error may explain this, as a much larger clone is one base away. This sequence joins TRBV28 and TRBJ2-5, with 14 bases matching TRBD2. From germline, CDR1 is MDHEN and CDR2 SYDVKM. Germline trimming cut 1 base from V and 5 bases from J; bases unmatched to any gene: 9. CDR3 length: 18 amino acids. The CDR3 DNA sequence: TGTGCCAGCAGTTTATTGTGGCGACTAGCGGGGGGGGCTGAGACCCAGTACTTC. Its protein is CASSLLWRLAGGAETQYF.

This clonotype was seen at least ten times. CDR3 nucleotide sequence: TGTGCCAGCAGCTTAAGGGGTTCCGGTCACTCTGGAAACACCATATATTTT. The encoded protein is CASSLRGSGHSGNTIYF. V is TRBV7-9 and J is TRBJ1-3; TRBD1 might be the D (5 bases). V dropped 2 bases and J dropped 0 bases, with 14 bases sitting between them. Germline V lookup: CDR1 SEHNR, CDR2 FQNEAQ (reference sequence). The CDR3 length is 17 residues.

CDR3 nucleotide sequence: TGTGCCAGTAATATCGGTTTGGGGGCCGGCGAGCAGTACTTC. This codes for CASNIGLGAGEQYF. This chain connects TRBV19 to TRBJ2-7, with D possibly TRBD1 on 6 matching bases. The V end was cut by 7 bases, the J end by 6 bases, with 19 bases between. Germline CDR1 reads LNHDA; CDR2 reads SQIVND (reference sequence). The CDR3 consists of 14 residues. The entire variable domain, with the rest obtained from reference TRBV19 and TRBJ2-7, is as follows: DGGITQSPKYLFRKEGQNVTLSCEQNLNHDAMYWYRQDPGQGLRLIYYSQIVNDFQKGDIAEGYSVSREKKESFPLTVTSAQKNPTAFYLCASNIGLGAGEQYFGPGTRLTVT.

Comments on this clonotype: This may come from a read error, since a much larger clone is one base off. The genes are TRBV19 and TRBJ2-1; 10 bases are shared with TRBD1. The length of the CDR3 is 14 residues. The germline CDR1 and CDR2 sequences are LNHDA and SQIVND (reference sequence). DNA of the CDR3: TGTGCCAGTAGTGTAACCGGGACAGGGGATGAGCAGCTCTTC. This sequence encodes CASSVTGTGDEQLF.

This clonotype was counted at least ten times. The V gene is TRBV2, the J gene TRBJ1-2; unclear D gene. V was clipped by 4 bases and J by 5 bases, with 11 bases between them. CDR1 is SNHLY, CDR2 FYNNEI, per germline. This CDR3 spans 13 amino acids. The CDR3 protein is CASSGQRVYGYTF. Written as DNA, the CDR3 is TGTGCCAGCAGTGGGCAGAGAGTATATGGCTACACCTTC.

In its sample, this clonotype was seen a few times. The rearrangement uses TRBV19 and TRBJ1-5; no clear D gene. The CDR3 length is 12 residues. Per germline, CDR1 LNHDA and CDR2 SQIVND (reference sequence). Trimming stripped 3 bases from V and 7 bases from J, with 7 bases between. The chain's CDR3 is CASSMEGQPQHF. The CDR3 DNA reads TGTGCCAGTAGTATGGAGGGACAGCCCCAGCATTTT.

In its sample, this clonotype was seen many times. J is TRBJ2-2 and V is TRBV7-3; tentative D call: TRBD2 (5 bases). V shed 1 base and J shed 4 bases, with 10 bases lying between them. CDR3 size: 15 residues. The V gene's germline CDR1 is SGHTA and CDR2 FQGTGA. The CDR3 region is CASSLRLAGTGELFF. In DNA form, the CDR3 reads TGTGCCAGCAGCTTAAGGCTAGCAGGCACCGGGGAGCTGTTTTTT.

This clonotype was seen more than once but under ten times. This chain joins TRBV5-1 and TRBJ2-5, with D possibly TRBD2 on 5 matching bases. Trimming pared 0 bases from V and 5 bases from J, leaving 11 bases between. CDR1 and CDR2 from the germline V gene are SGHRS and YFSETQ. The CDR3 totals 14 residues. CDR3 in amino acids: CASSLGPSRETQYF. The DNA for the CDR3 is TGCGCCAGCAGCTTGGGCCCTAGCCGGGAGACCCAGTACTTC.

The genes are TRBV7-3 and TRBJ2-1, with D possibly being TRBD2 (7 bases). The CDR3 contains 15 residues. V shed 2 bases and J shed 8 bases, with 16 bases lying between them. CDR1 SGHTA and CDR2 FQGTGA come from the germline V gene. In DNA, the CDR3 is TGTGCCAGCAGCTTAGAGGTGGGGGGGCTCGATGAGCAGTTCTTC. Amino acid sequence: CASSLEVGGLDEQFF.

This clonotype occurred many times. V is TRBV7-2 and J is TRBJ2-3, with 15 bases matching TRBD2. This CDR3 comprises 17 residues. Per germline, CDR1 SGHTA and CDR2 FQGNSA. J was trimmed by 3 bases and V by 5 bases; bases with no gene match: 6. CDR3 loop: CASSARTSGGATDTQYF. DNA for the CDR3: TGTGCCAGCAGCGCGAGGACTAGCGGGGGGGCAACAGATACGCAGTATTTT.

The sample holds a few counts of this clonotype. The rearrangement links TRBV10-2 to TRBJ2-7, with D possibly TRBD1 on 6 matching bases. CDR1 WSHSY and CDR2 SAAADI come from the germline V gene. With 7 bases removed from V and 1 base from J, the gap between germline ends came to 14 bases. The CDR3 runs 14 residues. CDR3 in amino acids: CASMTGTRSYEQYF. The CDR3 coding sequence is TGCGCCAGCATGACAGGTACCCGGTCCTACGAGCAGTACTTC.

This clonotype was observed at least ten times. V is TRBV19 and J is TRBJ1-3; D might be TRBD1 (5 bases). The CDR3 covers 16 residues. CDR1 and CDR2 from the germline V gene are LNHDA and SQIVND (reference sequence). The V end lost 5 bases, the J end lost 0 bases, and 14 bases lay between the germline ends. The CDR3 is CASSLTAGRSGNTIYF. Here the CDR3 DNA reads TGTGCCAGTAGTCTTACAGCGGGACGCTCTGGAAACACCATATATTTT.

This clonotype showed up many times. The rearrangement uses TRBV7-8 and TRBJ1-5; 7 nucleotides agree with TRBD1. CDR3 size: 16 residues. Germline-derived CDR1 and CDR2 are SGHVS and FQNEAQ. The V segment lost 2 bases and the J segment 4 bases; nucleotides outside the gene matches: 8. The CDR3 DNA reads TGTGCCAGCAGCTTATATAGGGACAGCATAAATCAGCCCCAGCATTTT. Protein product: CASSLYRDSINQPQHF.